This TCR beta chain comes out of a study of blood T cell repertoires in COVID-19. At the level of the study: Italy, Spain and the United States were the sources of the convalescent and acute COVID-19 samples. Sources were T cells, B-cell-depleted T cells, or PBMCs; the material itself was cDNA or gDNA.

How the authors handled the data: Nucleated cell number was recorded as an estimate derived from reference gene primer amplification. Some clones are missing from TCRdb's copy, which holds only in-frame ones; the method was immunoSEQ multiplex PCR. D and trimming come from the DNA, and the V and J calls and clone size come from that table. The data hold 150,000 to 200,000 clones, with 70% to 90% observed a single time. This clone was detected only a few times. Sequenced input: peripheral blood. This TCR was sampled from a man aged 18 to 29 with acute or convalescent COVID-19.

CDR3: CASTARGRLLLNSPLHF. CDR3 nucleotide sequence: TGTGCCAGCACCGCGCGCGGCCGACTACTTCTCAATTCACCCCTCCACTTT. This sequence joins TRBV7-8 and TRBJ1-6; D is ambiguous. V lost 7 bases and J 7 bases, leaving 23 bases between the germline ends. The CDR3 runs to 17 residues. Germline values: CDR1 SGHVS, CDR2 FQNEAQ.